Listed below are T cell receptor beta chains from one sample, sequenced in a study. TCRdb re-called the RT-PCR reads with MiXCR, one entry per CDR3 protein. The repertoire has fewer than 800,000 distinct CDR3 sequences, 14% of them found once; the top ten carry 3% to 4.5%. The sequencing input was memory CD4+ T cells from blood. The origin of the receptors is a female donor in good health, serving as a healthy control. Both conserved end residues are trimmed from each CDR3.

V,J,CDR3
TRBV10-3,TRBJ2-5,AIGRGGETQY
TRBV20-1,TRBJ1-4,SARVPGHNEKLF
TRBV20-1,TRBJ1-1,SARDNRDTEAF
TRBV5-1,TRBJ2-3,ASSLADSTDTQY
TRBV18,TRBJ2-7,ASSPGELGGEQY
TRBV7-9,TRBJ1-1,ASSSNSQGEAF
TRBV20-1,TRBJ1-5,SARTGNQPQH
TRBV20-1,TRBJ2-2,SARGAGVVTGELF
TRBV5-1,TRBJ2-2,ASSELAEGGELF
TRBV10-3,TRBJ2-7,AISERGGKSYEQY
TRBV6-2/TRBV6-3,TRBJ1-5,ASSRPDSINQPQH
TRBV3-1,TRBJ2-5,ASSQADRDSETQY
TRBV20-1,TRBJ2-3,SANQGLADTDTQY
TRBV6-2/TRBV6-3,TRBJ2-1,ASSSNLHAATYNEQF
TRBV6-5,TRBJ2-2,ASSLAGGSDTGELF
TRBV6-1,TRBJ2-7,ASKSSASGSSEQY
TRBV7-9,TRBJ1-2,ASSPPAGGPYGYT
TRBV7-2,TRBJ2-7,ASSLNAGDEQY
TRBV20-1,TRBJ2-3,SARGDTASTDTQY
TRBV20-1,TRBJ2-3,SAPMRFLTDTQY
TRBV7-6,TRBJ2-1,ASSSLAGGGYNEQF
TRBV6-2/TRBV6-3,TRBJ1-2,ASSKPRGPVHSGYT
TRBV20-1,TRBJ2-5,SARDHSSGFQETQY
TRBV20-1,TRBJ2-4,SAVEIQLAKNIQY
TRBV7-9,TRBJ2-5,ASSLGQLAETQY
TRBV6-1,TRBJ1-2,ASSEAGNLIYGYT
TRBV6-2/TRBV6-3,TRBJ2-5,ASRTHNQETQY
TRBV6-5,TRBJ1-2,ASSYPGAGYGYT
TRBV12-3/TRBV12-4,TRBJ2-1,ASSLIGRGNEQF
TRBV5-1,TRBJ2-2,ASSLGLAWDTGELF
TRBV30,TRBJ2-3,AWSAGEPTDTQY
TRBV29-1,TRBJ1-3,SVLTGNTIY
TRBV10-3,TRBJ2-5,AISESRGVRETQY
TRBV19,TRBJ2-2,ASSTSQLAGVPGELF
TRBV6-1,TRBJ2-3,ASSPIGGTDTQY
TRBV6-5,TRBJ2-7,ASSYSLDFEQY
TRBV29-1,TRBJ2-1,SVAKGANEQF
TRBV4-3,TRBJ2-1,ASSHRPGTEQF
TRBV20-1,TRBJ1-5,SAREDRRYSNQPQH
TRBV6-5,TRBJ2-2,ASSFQGTAGNTGELF
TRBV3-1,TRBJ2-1,ASSPSRLSNEQF
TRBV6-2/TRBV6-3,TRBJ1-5,ASSHTELGQPQH
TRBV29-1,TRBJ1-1,SVRRDTEAF
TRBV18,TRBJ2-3,ASSPVGTGHTDTQY
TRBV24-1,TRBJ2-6,ATSDFRSGANVLT
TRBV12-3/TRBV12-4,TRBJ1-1,ASSLIGRAYGGEAF
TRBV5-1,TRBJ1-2,ASSLGHEPYGYT
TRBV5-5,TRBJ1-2,ASSLGRGRGNYGYT
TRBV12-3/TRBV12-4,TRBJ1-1,ASSHSVAQTSF